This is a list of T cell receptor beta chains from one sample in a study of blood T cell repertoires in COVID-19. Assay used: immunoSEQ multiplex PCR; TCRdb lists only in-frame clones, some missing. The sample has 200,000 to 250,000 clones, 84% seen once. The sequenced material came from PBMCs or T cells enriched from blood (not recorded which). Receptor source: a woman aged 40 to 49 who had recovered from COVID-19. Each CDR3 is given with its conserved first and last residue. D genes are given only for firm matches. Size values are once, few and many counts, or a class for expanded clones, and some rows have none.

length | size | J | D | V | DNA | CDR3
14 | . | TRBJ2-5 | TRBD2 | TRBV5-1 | TGCGCCAGCAGCGGGGGGGACTACCAAGAGACCCAGTACTTC | CASSGGDYQETQYF
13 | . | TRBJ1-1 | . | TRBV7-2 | TGTGCCAGCAGCTTAATGGAAGGGACAGAAGCTTTCTTT | CASSLMEGTEAFF
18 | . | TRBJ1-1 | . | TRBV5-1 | TGCGCCAGCAGCTTGGCCGTCTCCCCAGCCAGGCCTATCACTGAAGCTTTCTTT | CASSLAVSPARPITEAFF
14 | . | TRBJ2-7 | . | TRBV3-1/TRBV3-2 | TGTGCCAGCAGTCTAAACGGGGGCTCCTACGAGCAGTACTTC | CASSLNGGSYEQYF
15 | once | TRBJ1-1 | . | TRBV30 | TGTGCCTGGACAAGTAACAGGGAATGGAACACTGAAGCTTTCTTT | CAWTSNREWNTEAFF
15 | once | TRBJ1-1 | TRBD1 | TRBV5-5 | TGTGCCAGTTCTAACCGCGGGACAGGGGTTTTTGAAGCTTTCTTT | CASSNRGTGVFEAFF
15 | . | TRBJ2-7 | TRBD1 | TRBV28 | TGTGCCAGCAGTTTCGCCGGGACAGGCAACTACGAGCAGTACTTC | CASSFAGTGNYEQYF
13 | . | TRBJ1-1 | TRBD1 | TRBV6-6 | TGTGCCAGCAGTGGAGACAGGGGGGCTGAAGCTTTCTTT | CASSGDRGAEAFF
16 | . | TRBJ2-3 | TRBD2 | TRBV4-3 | TGCGCCAGCAGCCAAGGGAGCGGGAGGGTCACAGATACGCAGTATTTT | CASSQGSGRVTDTQYF
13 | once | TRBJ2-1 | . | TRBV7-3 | TGTGCCAGCAGCGGCGGAAACTACAATGAGCAGTTCTTC | CASSGGNYNEQFF
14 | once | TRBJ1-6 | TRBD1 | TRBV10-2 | TGCGCCAGCAGGCCGGACAGGGGGATTTCACCCCTCCACTTT | CASRPDRGISPLHF
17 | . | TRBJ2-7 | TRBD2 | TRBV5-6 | TGTGCCAGCAGCTTCGCGACTAGCGGGGGCCCATCCTACGAGCAGTACTTC | CASSFATSGGPSYEQYF
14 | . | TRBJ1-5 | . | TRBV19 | TGTGCCAGTACCCACAGGGCTGGAGGTCAGCCCCAGCATTTT | CASTHRAGGQPQHF
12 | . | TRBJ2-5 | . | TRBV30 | TGTGCCTGGGGACAGCGAGAAGAGACCCAGTACTTC | CAWGQREETQYF
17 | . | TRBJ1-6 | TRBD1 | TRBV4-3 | TGCGCCAGCAGCCAAGATTTCCGGACAGGCTATAATTCACCCCTCCACTTT | CASSQDFRTGYNSPLHF
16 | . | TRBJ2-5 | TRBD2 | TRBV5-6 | TGTGCCAGCAGCCCCACACTAGCGGGAGGCGGAGAGACCCAGTACTTC | CASSPTLAGGGETQYF
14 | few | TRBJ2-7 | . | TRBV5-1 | TGCGCCAGCAGCGGTAGGGAGGCAAACTACGAGCAGTACTTC | CASSGREANYEQYF
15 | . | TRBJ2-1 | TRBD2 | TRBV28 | TGTGCCAGCACACCGGGACTAGCGGGAATGAATGAGCAGTTCTTC | CASTPGLAGMNEQFF
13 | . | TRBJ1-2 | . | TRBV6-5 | TGTGCCAGCAGCAGACTAGCTAACTATGGCTACACCTTC | CASSRLANYGYTF
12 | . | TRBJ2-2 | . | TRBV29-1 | TGCAGCGTTCCAGGGGACCGCGGGGAGCTGTTTTTT | CSVPGDRGELFF
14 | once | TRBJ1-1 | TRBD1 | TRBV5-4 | TGTGCCAGCAGCAAAGGACAGGGTGGAACTGAAGCTTTCTTT | CASSKGQGGTEAFF
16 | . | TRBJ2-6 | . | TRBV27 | TGTGCCAGCAGTCTAGACCGGAGCTCTGGGGCCAACGTCCTGACTTTC | CASSLDRSSGANVLTF
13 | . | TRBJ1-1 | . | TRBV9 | TGTGCCAGCGCCGACAGACCGAACACTGAAGCTTTCTTT | CASADRPNTEAFF
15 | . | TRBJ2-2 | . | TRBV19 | TGTGCCAGTAGTATAGTAGGGCAGGGCACCGGGGAGCTGTTTTTT | CASSIVGQGTGELFF
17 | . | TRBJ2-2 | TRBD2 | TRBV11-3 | TGTGCCAGCAGCTTAGGCGGACTAGCGGGAGCCACCGGGGAGCTGTTTTTT | CASSLGGLAGATGELFF
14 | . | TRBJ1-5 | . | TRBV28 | TGTGCCAGCAGTGCTCCGGGGACCAGGGGGCCCCAGCATTTT | CASSAPGTRGPQHF
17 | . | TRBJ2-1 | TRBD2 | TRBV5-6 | TGTGCCAGCAGCTTGGAGCGGGAGGGCCCTCGGCGCAATGAGCAGTTCTTC | CASSLEREGPRRNEQFF
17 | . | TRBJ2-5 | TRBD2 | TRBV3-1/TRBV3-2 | TGTGCCAGCAGCCTACGTGGACTAGCGGGAGGAGCAGAGACCCAGTACTTC | CASSLRGLAGGAETQYF
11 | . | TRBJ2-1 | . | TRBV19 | TGTGCCAGTAGGAGGGGAGGTGTGCAGTTCTTC | CASRRGGVQFF
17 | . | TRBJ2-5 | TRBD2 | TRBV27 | TGTGCCAGCAGTTTAACGTGGTTATCCGGGGGGCAAGAGACCCAGTACTTC | CASSLTWLSGGQETQYF
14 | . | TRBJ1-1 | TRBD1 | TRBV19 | TGTGCCAGTGGGACAGGGGTGGGAGTTACTGAAGCTTTCTTT | CASGTGVGVTEAFF
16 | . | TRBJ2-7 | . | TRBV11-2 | TGTGCCAGCAGCTTAGTATCCTGTCTAGCCCACTACGAGCAGTACTTC | CASSLVSCLAHYEQYF
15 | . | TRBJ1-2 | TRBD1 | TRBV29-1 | TGCAGCGTTGAAGACCCCGGACAGGGCTTTGTTGGCTACACCTTC | CSVEDPGQGFVGYTF
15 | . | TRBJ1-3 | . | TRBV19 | TGTGCCAGTAGTCCGAGACAGATCTCTGGAAACACCATATATTTT | CASSPRQISGNTIYF
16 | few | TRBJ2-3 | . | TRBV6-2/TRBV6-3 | TGTGCCAGCAGTTACCGTCCGGGGAACCGCACAGATACGCAGTATTTT | CASSYRPGNRTDTQYF
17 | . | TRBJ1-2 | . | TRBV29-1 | TGCAGCGTGGACCCTGTGCGTGGGAGCCCGATTAACTATGGCTACACCTTC | CSVDPVRGSPINYGYTF
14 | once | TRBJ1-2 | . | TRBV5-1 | TGCGCCAGCAGCTTGGCCCTCAGGGGCAATGGCTACACCTTC | CASSLALRGNGYTF
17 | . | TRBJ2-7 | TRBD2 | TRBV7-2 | TGTGCCAGCAGCTCACAAGTACTAGCGGGAGGGGGATACGAGCAGTACTTC | CASSSQVLAGGGYEQYF
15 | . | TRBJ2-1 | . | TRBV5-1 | TGCGCCAGCAGCTCCAGTCTAGCAGGTTACAATGAGCAGTTCTTC | CASSSSLAGYNEQFF
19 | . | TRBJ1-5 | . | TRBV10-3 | TGTGCCATCAGTGAGTCGACTCTGGTAGTAGGTCGTAGCAATCAGCCCCAGCATTTT | CAISESTLVVGRSNQPQHF
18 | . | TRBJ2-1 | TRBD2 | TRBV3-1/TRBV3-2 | TGTGCCAGCAGCCACCTAGGACTAGCGGCTAAACCCTACAATGAGCAGTTCTTC | CASSHLGLAAKPYNEQFF
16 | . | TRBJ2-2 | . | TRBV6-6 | TGTGCCAGCAGTTACTCTAGGACAGAGAACACCGGGGAGCTGTTTTTT | CASSYSRTENTGELFF
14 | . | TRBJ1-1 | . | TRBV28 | TGTGCCAGCACTCCAGGCAGTATGAACACTGAAGCTTTCTTT | CASTPGSMNTEAFF
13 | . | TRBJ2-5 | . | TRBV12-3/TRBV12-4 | TGTGCCAGCAGCCTGACACGGGGAGAGACCCAGTACTTC | CASSLTRGETQYF
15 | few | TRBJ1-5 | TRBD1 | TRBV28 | TGTGCCAGCAGTATCCTGGGACAGGGAGATCAGCCCCAGCATTTT | CASSILGQGDQPQHF
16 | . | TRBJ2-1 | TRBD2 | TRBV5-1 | TGCGCCAGCAGTTCTACGGGCGGGAGCTCCTACAATGAGCAGTTCTTC | CASSSTGGSSYNEQFF
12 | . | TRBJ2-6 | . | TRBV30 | TGTGCCTGCAAATCCGGGGCCAACGTCCTGACTTTC | CACKSGANVLTF
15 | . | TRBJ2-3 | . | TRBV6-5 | TGTGCCAGCAGTCTTTTCCGGGACTCCACAGATACGCAGTATTTT | CASSLFRDSTDTQYF
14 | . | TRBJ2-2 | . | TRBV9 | TGTGCCAGCAGCGAACGGTCCTACACCGGGGAGCTGTTTTTT | CASSERSYTGELFF
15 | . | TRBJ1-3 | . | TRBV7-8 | TGTGCCAGCAGCGAGACAGGCTACTCTGGAAACACCATATATTTT | CASSETGYSGNTIYF
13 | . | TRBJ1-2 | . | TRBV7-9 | TGTGCCAGCAGCTCTCGTGGACAGATTGGCTACACCTTC | CASSSRGQIGYTF
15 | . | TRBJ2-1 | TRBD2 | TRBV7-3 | TGTGCCAGCAAAAAACTAGCGGGAGTTTTCTATGAGCAGTTCTTC | CASKKLAGVFYEQFF
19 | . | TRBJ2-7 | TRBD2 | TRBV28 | TGTGCCAGCTCTGCTTTGGGACTAGCGGGAGGTCCTACCCCCTACGAGCAGTACTTC | CASSALGLAGGPTPYEQYF